Each of the 22 T cell receptor beta chains below was sequenced from the same sample in a study of OX40 agonist ivuxolimab in advanced cancers. TCRdb's copy holds only in-frame clones and misses some; the assay was immunoSEQ multiplex PCR. The profile shows over 65,000 clones, over 80% of them singletons. The source was CD4+ or CD8+ T cells sorted from blood, collected in a trial of the OX40 agonist ivuxolimab. The source of these receptors is an adult with an advanced solid tumor such as melanoma, head and neck, liver or kidney cancer.

The CDR3 nucleotides read TGTGCCAGCAGCGTCCGGGACAGGGGGCCTTTAGAGACCCAGTACTTC. Translated: CASSVRDRGPLETQYF. The chain combines TRBV9 with TRBJ2-5, with 12 bases matching TRBD1. After removal of 2 bases from V and 4 bases from J, the junction contained 6 bases not matched to a gene. The length of the CDR3 is 16 residues. CDR1 and CDR2 from the germline V gene are SGDLS and YYNGEE.

V gene TRBV27 combines with J gene TRBJ2-7; 10 bases align to TRBD2. The CDR3 has 19 amino acids. Germline V gene lookup returns CDR1 MNHEY and CDR2 SMNVEV (reference sequence). After removal of 5 bases from V and 1 base from J, the junction contained 17 bases not matched to a gene. The CDR3 spells CASSHRTSGYTVGSYEQYF. The CDR3 DNA reads TGTGCCAGCAGTCACCGGACTAGCGGATATACCGTCGGGTCCTACGAGCAGTACTTC.

V and J are TRBV5-6 and TRBJ1-4; no reliable D call. Germline V CDR1 and CDR2: SGHDT, YYEEEE. The CDR3 loop spans 13 amino acids. Deletions cut 3 bases from V and 9 bases from J, with 12 bases between. This CDR3 reads CASSSRDRQKLFF. The CDR3 region has the DNA TGTGCCAGCAGCTCCCGGGATCGACAAAAACTGTTTTTT.

The V and J genes are TRBV5-1 and TRBJ2-5, with TRBD1 matching over 9 bases. Germline CDR1 reads SGHRS; CDR2 reads YFSETQ. The V segment lost 3 bases and the J segment 5 bases; nucleotides outside the gene matches: 5. The length of the CDR3 is 14 residues. In DNA, the CDR3 is TGCGCCAGCAGCTCACAGGGGGCGCGGGAGACCCAGTACTTC. It encodes CASSSQGARETQYF.

The gene calls are TRBV7-9 and TRBJ1-6; D is ambiguous. The CDR3 loop spans 14 amino acids. V shed 4 bases and J shed 5 bases, with 9 bases lying between them. CDR1 and CDR2 (germline): SEHNR, FQNEAQ (reference sequence). The CDR3 spells CASSSGINNSPLHF. CDR3 nucleotides: TGTGCCAGCAGCTCCGGGATCAATAATTCACCCCTCCACTTT.

This clone was observed a handful of times. The V gene is TRBV30, the J gene TRBJ1-1, with 10 bases identical to TRBD1. V dropped 1 base and J dropped 11; count of bases not matched to a gene: 7. Germline V gene lookup returns CDR1 GTSNPN and CDR2 SVGIG (reference sequence). The CDR3 consists of 13 residues. The CDR3 protein is CAWSGRQGARAFF. Here the CDR3 DNA reads TGTGCCTGGAGTGGTAGACAGGGGGCACGGGCTTTCTTT.

This clone was seen only once. This rearrangement joins TRBV11-3 to TRBJ2-1, with TRBD2 matching 12 bases. The CDR3 contains 16 residues. Germline loops: CDR1 SGHNT, CDR2 YENEEA. With 4 bases clipped from V and 8 bases from J, the junction kept 9 bases outside the gene matches. The CDR3 reads CASSSQTSGSIYEQFF. In DNA form, the CDR3 reads TGTGCCAGCAGCTCTCAGACTAGCGGGAGTATCTATGAGCAGTTCTTC.

CDR3 sequence: CASSIVHGNQPQHF. CDR3 coding DNA: TGTGCCAGTAGTATAGTCCACGGGAATCAGCCCCAGCATTTT. This chain uses TRBV19 with TRBJ1-5; no reliable D call. Per the germline V gene, CDR1 is LNHDA and CDR2 is SQIVND (reference sequence). This CDR3 is 14 amino acids long. Trimming took off 1 base at V and 4 bases at J, with 8 bases between the two ends.

The chain joins TRBV6-5 to TRBJ2-7, with a possible D match to TRBD1 (6 bases). Trimming removed 2 bases from V and 6 bases from J, with 8 bases in between. CDR3 length: 12 residues. The germline CDR1 and CDR2 sequences are MNHEY and SVGAGI. In DNA, the CDR3 is TGTGCCAGCAGTTACATCAGGGGCGAGCAGTACTTC. It specifies CASSYIRGEQYF.

The chain uses TRBV12-5 and TRBJ2-1; D uncertain. The CDR3 consists of 14 residues. Trimming took 1 base from V and 10 from J, leaving 14 bases between them. CDR1 is LGHNT and CDR2 is FRNRAP in the germline V gene. The CDR3 loop is CASGLAVLAREQFF. Written as DNA, the CDR3 is TGTGCTAGTGGTTTGGCCGTCCTCGCGCGCGAGCAGTTCTTC.

The chain links TRBV18 to TRBJ2-6, with D unresolved. V was clipped by 1 base and J by 0 bases, with 16 bases between them. Germline V CDR1 and CDR2: KGHSH, LQKENI. CDR3 length equals 19 residues. The CDR3 region is CASSPLPAATASGANVLTF. The CDR3 DNA reads as TGTGCCAGCTCACCACTACCGGCAGCTACAGCCTCTGGGGCCAACGTCCTGACTTTC.

This clone came up once. This chain links TRBV5-6 with TRBJ2-1, with 12 bases matching TRBD2. CDR1 and CDR2 from the germline V gene are SGHDT and YYEEEE. Losses at the gene ends were 1 base for V and 4 bases for J; bases not matched to a gene: 3. This CDR3 spans 16 amino acids. The CDR3 is CASSLFGTSGYNEQFF. The CDR3 region has the DNA TGTGCCAGCAGCTTGTTCGGGACTAGCGGGTACAATGAGCAGTTCTTC.

This chain links TRBV19 with TRBJ2-1; 8 bases align to TRBD2. V gave up 2 bases and J gave up 9 bases; unmatched junction bases: 3. CDR3 length: 13 residues. Germline V gives CDR1 LNHDA, CDR2 SQIVND (reference sequence). The CDR3 spells CASSIPGRVEQFF. CDR3 coding DNA: TGTGCCAGTAGTATACCCGGGAGGGTTGAGCAGTTCTTC.

The V call is TRBV29-1, the J call TRBJ2-7; 8 positions agree with TRBD1. The V gene end was trimmed by 5 bases and the J gene end by 1 base; junction bases not matched to a gene: 13. The CDR3 runs 16 residues. Looked up from germline, CDR1 is SQVTM and CDR2 is ANQGSEA. This chain's CDR3 is CSVQNTGTGKSYEQYF. CDR3 coding DNA: TGCAGCGTTCAAAATACCGGGACAGGCAAATCCTACGAGCAGTACTTC.

This clone was detected once. V is TRBV11-2 and J is TRBJ2-3, with 7 positions matching TRBD1. This CDR3 has 16 amino acids. The germline CDR1 and CDR2 sequences are SGHAT and FQNNGV. J gave up 1 base and V 2 bases, and 6 bases lay outside the gene matches. The CDR3 protein is CASSLITGAGTDTQYF. Here the CDR3 DNA reads TGTGCCAGCAGCTTAATAACAGGGGCCGGCACAGATACGCAGTATTTT.

The table lists this clone with a count of one. The chain links TRBV29-1 to TRBJ2-1; D is unresolved. This CDR3 is 13 amino acids long. Germline V CDR1 and CDR2: SQVTM, ANQGSEA. In DNA form, the CDR3 reads TGCAGTAAGACCTCGAGCTCCTACAATGAGCAGTTCTTC. It codes for CSKTSSSYNEQFF.

CDR3 sequence: CASSIHDNTGELFF. The CDR3 DNA reads TGTGCCAGTAGTATTCACGATAACACCGGGGAGCTGTTTTTT. The chain recombines TRBV19 with TRBJ2-2; the D is unclear. The germline CDR1 and CDR2 sequences are LNHDA and SQIVND (reference sequence). Trimming left V 3 bases short and J 2 bases short, with 7 bases between. The CDR3 loop spans 14 amino acids. Full variable domain (remainder filled in from reference TRBV19 and TRBJ2-2): DGGITQSPKYLFRKEGQNVTLSCEQNLNHDAMYWYRQDPGQGLRLIYYSQIVNDFQKGDIAEGYSVSREKKESFPLTVTSAQKNPTAFYLCASSIHDNTGELFFGEGSRLTVL.

The chain is built from TRBV11-3 and TRBJ2-1; D call uncertain. Germline values: CDR1 SGHNT, CDR2 YENEEA. The CDR3 contains 16 residues. V was shortened by 5 bases and J by 4 bases, with 18 bases between the two germline ends. The chain's CDR3 is CASSLIYPITYNEQFF. Here the CDR3 DNA reads TGTGCCAGCAGCCTCATTTATCCGATAACATACAATGAGCAGTTCTTC.

This clone was observed a single time. The rearrangement joins TRBV7-2 to TRBJ1-2; TRBD1 aligns across 11 bases. CDR1 is SGHTA, CDR2 FQGNSA, per germline. Unmatched junction bases numbered 4, after V lost 5 bases and J lost 5 bases. The CDR3 is made up of 14 amino acids. CDR3 DNA: TGTGCCAGCAGCAGGCGGGACAGGGGGTATGGCTACACCTTC. Its translation is CASSRRDRGYGYTF.

The chain uses TRBV18 and TRBJ2-1; D might be TRBD2 (6 bases). The germline gives CDR1 KGHSH, CDR2 LQKENI. V was clipped by 2 bases and J by 6 bases, with 8 bases between them. There are 13 residues in the CDR3. The CDR3: CASSPEGGNEQFF. CDR3 in DNA: TGTGCCAGCTCACCAGAGGGAGGCAATGAGCAGTTCTTC.

The rearrangement links TRBV20-1 to TRBJ2-7; either TRBD1 or TRBD2 may fit D (6 bases each). Trimming pared 5 bases from V and 8 bases from J, leaving 13 bases between. Per the germline V gene, CDR1 is DFQATT and CDR2 is SNEGSKA (reference sequence). CDR3 length equals 11 residues. The CDR3, as DNA: TGCAGTGCTGGACGGGGGCAGAAGCAGTACTTC. It translates to CSAGRGQKQYF.

CDR3 sequence (DNA): TGTGCCAGCAGTGACGCGGGGGTGCCAACTGGGGCCAACGTCCTGACTTTC. It yields the protein CASSDAGVPTGANVLTF. The genes are TRBV6-1 and TRBJ2-6, with 7 bases aligning to TRBD2. This CDR3 is 17 amino acids long. CDR1 is MNHNS, CDR2 SASEGT, per germline. The trim removed 3 bases at V and 2 bases at J, leaving 7 bases unmatched.